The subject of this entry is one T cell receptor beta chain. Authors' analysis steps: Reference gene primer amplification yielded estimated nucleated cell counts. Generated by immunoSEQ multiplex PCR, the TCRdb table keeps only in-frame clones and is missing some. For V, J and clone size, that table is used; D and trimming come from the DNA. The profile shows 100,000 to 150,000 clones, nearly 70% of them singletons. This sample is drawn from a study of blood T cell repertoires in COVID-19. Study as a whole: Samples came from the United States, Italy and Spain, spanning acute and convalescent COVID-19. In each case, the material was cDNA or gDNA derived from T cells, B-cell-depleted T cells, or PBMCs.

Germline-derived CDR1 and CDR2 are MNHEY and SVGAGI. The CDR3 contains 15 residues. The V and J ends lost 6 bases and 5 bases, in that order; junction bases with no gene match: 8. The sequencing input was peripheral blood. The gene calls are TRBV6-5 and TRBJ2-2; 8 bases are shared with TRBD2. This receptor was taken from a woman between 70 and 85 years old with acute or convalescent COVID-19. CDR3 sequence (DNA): TGTGCCAGCAGAGTGGGACGGGGGGGGACCGGGGAGCTGTTTTTT. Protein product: CASRVGRGGTGELFF.